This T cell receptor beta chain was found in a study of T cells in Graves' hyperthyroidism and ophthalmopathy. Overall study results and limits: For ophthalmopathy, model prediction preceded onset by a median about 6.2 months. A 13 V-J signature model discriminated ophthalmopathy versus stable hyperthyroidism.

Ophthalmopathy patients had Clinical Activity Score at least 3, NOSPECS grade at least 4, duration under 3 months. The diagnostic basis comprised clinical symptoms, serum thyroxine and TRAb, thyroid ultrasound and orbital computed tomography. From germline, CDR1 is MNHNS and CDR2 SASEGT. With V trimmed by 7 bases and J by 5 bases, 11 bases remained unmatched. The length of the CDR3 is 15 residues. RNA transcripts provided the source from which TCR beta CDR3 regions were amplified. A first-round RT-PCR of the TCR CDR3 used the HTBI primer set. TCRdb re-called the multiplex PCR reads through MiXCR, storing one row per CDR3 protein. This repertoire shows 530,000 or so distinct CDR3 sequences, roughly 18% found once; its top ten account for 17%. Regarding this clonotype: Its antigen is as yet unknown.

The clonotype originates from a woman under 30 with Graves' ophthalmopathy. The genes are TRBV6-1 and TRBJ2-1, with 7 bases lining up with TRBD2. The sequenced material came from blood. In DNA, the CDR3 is TGTGCCAGCAAATTGGGGCGGGAGTCGCACAATGAGCAGTTCTTC. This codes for CASKLGRESHNEQFF.